The clone carrying this TCR beta chain turned up a few times. It was with unique molecular identifiers that the TCRbeta library was prepared. A single record per CDR3 protein comes from TCRdb applying MiXCR to the PCR reads. The sample includes more than 450,000 distinct CDR3 sequences, approximately 20% seen only once; the top ten take 3.3%. Germline-derived CDR1 and CDR2 are SGHVS and FNYEAQ. The CDR3 is 14 amino acids. Trimming cost V 1 base and J 5 bases, with 11 bases left between them. The data derive from a study of T-cell reconstitution after alpha-beta-depleted transplantation in children. The chain carries TRBV7-6 and TRBJ2-5, with D uncertain. The clonotype originates from a human donor who donated a stem cell graft to a child with acute lymphoblastic leukemia. The sequencing used PBMCs from the stem cell graft donor, collected from the stem cell graft. For the CDR3, the DNA is TGTGCCAGCAGCTTAGAGGCTGCCCCCGAGACCCAGTACTTC. It translates to CASSLEAAPETQYF.